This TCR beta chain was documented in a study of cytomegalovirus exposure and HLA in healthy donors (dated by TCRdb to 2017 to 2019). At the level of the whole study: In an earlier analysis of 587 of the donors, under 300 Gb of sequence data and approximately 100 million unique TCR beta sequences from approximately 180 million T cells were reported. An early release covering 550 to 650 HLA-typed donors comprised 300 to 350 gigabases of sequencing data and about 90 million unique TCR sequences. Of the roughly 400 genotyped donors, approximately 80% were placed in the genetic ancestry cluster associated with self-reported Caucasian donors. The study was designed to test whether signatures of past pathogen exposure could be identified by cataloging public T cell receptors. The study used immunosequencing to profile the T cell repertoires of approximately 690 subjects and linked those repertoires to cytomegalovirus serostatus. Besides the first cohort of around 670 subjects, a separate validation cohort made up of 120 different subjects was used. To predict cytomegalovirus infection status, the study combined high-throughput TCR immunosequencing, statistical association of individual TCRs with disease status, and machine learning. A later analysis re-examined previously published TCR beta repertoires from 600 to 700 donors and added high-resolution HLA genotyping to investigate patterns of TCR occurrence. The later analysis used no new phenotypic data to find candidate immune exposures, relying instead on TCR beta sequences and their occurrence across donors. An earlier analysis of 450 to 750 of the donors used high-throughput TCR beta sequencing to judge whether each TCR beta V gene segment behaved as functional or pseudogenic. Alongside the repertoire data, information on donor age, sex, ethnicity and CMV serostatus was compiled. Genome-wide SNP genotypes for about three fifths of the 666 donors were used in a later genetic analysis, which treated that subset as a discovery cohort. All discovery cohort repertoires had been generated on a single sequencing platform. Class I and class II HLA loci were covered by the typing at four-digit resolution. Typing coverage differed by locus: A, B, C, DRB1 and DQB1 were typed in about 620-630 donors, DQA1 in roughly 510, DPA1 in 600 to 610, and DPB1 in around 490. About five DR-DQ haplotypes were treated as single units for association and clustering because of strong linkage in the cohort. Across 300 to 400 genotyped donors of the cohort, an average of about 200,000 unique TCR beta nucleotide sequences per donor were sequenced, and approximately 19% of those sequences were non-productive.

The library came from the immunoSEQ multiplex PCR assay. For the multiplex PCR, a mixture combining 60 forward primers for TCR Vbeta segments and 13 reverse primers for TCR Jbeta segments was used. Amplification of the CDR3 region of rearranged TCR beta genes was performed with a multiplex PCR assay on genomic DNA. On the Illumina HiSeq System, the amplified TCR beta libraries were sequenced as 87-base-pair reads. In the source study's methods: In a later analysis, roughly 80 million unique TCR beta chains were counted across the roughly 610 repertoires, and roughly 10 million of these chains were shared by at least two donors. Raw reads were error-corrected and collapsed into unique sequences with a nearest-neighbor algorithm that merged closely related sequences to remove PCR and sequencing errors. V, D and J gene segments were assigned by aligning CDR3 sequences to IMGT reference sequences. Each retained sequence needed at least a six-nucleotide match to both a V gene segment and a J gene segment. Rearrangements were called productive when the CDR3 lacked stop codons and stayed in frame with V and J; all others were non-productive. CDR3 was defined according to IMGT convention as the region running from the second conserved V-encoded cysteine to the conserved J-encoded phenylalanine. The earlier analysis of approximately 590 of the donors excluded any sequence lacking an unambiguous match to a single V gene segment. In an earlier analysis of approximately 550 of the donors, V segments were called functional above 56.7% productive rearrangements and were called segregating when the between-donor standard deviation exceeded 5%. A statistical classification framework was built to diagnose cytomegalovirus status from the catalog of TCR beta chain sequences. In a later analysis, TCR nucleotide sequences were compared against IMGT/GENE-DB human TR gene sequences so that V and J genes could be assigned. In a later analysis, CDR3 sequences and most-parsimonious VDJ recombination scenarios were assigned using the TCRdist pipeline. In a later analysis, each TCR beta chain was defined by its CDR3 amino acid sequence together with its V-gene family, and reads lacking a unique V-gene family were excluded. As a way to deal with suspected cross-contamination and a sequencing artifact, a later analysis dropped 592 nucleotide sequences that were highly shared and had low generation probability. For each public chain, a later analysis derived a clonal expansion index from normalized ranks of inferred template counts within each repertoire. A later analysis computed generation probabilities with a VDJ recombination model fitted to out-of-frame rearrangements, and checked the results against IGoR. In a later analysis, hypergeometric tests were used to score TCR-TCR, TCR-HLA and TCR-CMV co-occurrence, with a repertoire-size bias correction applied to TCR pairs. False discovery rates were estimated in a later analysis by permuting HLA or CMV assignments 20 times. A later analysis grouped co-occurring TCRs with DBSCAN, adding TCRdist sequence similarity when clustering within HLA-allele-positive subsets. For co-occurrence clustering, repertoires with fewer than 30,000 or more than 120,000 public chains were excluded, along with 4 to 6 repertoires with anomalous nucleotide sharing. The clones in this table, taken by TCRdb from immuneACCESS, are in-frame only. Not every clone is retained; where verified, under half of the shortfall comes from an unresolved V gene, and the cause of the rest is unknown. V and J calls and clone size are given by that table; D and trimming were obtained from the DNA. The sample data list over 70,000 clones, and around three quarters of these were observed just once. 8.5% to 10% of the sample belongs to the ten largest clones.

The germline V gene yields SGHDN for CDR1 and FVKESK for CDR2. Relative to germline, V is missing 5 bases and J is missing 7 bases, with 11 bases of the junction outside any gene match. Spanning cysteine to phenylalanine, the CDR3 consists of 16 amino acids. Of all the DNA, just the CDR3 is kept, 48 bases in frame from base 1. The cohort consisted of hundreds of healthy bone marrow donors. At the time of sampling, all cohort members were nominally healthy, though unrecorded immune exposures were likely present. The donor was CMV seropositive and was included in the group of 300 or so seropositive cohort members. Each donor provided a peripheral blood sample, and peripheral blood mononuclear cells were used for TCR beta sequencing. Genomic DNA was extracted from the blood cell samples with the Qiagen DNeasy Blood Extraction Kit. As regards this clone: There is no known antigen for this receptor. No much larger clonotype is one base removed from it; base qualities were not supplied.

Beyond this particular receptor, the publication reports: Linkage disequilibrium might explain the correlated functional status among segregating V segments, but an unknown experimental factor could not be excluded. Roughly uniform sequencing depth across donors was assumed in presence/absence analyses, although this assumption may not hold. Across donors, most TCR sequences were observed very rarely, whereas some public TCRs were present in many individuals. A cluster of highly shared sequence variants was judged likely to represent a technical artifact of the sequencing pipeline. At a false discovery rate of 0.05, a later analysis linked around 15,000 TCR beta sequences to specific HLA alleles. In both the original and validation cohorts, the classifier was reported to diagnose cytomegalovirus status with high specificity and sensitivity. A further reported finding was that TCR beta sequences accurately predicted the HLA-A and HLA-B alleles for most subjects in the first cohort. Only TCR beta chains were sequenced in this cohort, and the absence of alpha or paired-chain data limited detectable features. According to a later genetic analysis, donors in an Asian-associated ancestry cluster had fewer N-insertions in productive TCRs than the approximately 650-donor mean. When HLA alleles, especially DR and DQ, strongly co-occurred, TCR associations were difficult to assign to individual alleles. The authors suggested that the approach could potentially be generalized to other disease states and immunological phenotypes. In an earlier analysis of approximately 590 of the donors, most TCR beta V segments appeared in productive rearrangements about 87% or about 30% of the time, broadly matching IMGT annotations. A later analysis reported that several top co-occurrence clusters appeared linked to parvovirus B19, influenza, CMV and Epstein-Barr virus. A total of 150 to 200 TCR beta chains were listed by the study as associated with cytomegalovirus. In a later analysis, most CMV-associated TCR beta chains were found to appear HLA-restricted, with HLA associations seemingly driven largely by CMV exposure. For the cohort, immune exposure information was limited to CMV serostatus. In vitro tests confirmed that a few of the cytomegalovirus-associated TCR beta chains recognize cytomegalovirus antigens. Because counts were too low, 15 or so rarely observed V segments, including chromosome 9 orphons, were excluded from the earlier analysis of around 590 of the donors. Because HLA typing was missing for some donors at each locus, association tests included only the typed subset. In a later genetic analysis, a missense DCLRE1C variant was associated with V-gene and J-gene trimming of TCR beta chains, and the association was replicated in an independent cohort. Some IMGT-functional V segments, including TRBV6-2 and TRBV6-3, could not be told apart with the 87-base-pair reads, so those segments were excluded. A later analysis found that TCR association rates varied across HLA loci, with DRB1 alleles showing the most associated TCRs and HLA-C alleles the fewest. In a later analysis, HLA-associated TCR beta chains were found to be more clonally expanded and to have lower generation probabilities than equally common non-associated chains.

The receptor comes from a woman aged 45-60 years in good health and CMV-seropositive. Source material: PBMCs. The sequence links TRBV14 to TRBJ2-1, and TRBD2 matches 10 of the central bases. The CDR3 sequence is CASSNRLAGGQNEQFF. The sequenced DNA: TGTGCCAGCAGCAACAGACTAGCGGGTGGGCAAAATGAGCAGTTCTTC.